The 31 T cell receptor beta chains below were found in one sample sequenced in a study of blood T cells in healthy people across ages. PCR was performed a second time for about 7 to 12 cycles using a sample-barcoded 5' primer and a J-beta primer mix. TCRdb fed the 5' RACE reads into MiXCR, producing one record per CDR3 protein. The sample shows about 1.6 million distinct CDR3 sequences, about 35% of them seen only once. What was sequenced was blood. These receptors all come from a woman in her thirties in good health.

This clonotype was seen a few times. This chain uses TRBV2 with TRBJ2-4; tentative D call: TRBD2 (6 bases). The ends were cut back, 7 bases at V and 4 bases at J, with 11 bases in the middle. Germline V gene sequence: CDR1 SNHLY, CDR2 FYNNEI. The CDR3 is made up of 13 amino acids. The CDR3 reads CASMSGEKNIQYF. The DNA for the CDR3 is TGTGCCAGCATGTCGGGAGAAAAAAACATTCAGTACTTC.

This clonotype has only a few counts. The chain recombines TRBV27 with TRBJ2-5; 9 bases match TRBD1. The DNA end is a closer match to TRBJ2-7, so the J assignment may be wrong. This CDR3 has 17 residues. Looked up from germline, CDR1 is MNHEY and CDR2 is SMNVEV (reference sequence). DNA for the CDR3: TGTGCCAGCAGTTTCCGACCCCCACAGGGGGCTCAGAACGAGCAGTACTTC. Its protein is CASSFRPPQGAQNEQYF.

About this clonotype itself: Compared with germline, one end of the junction differs, possibly owing to a read error. The V call is TRBV18, the J call TRBJ2-2, with 8 nucleotides matching TRBD2. Germline values: CDR1 KGHSH, CDR2 LQKENI. The CDR3 has 15 amino acids. The CDR3 is CAGSPPAGGSGELFF. Here the CDR3 DNA reads TGTGCCGGCTCACCACCCGCGGGAGGATCCGGGGAGCTGTTTTTT.

There are many counts of this clonotype. This rearrangement joins TRBV29-1 to TRBJ2-5; 7 nucleotides line up with TRBD1. Germline-derived CDR1 and CDR2 are SQVTM and ANQGSEA. This CDR3 is built from 12 residues. The ends lost 7 bases at V and 5 bases at J; junction bases unmatched: 7. Here the CDR3 DNA reads TGCAGCGCAGGGGACAGTAAGGAGACCCAGTACTTC. As protein: CSAGDSKETQYF.

This clonotype was seen a few times. V usage is TRBV3-1 and J usage is TRBJ2-1, with 7 nucleotides matching TRBD2. J lost 3 bases, V lost 0 bases, and 5 bases had no gene match. The CDR3 loop spans 16 amino acids. Germline lookup yields CDR1 LGHDT and CDR2 YNNKEL (reference sequence). CDR3 coding DNA: TGTGCCAGCAGCCAAGATTTAACTAGCGACTACAATGAGCAGTTCTTC. It is translated as CASSQDLTSDYNEQFF.

This chain uses TRBV28 with TRBJ1-2; D remains unclear. There are 14 residues in the CDR3. Germline V lookup: CDR1 MDHEN, CDR2 SYDVKM. V was cut by 2 bases and J by 2 bases, with 9 bases left in between. The CDR3 coding sequence is TGTGCCAGCAGTTTAGGAGTAGGGAACTATGGCTACACCTTC. The encoded protein is CASSLGVGNYGYTF.

This clonotype was detected once. This sequence joins TRBV7-2 and TRBJ2-3; TRBD2 agrees at 9 bases. Germline V gene data show CDR1 as SGHTA and CDR2 as FQGNSA. V shed 3 bases, J shed 1 base, and the junction held 5 bases outside the gene matches. This CDR3 is 16 amino acids long. CDR3 nucleotide sequence: TGTGCCAGCAGCTTTCTTAGCGGGGGCCGCACAGATACGCAGTATTTT. Protein: CASSFLSGGRTDTQYF.

This clonotype turned up a few times. The chain combines TRBV3-1 with TRBJ1-2, with a possible D match to TRBD1 (6 bases). This CDR3 region has 14 residues. Germline CDR1 and CDR2: LGHDT and YNNKEL (reference sequence). V lost 5 bases to trimming and J lost 3 bases, with 13 bases between them. The CDR3 region is CASSARQEDYGYTF. In DNA, the CDR3 is TGTGCCAGCAGCGCCCGACAGGAGGACTATGGCTACACCTTC.

This clonotype was seen a handful of times. The CDR3 DNA reads as TGTGCCACCAGCAGAGATCGGGACTACTACAATGAGCAGTTCTTC. Translating gives CATSRDRDYYNEQFF. The chain couples TRBV15 to TRBJ2-1, with TRBD2 matching over 7 bases. V was clipped by 0 bases and J by 3 bases; unmatched bases: 2. Germline loops: CDR1 LNHNV, CDR2 YYDKDF (reference sequence). CDR3 length equals 15 residues. Full variable domain (outside the CDR3, taken from reference TRBV15 and TRBJ2-1): DAMVIQNPRYQVTQFGKPVTLSCSQTLNHNVMYWYQQKSSQAPKLLFHYYDKDFNNEADTPDNFQSRRPNTSFCFLDIRSPGLGDTAMYLCATSRDRDYYNEQFFGPGTRLTVL.

This clonotype was counted a few times. This chain uses TRBV7-6 with TRBJ2-1; 8 bases line up with TRBD2. After removal of 1 base from V and 4 bases from J, the junction contained 9 bases not matched to a gene. CDR3 length equals 17 residues. Germline CDR1 SGHVS, CDR2 FNYEAQ. In DNA form, the CDR3 reads TGTGCCAGCAGCTTAGAGGCGTCGCGGGGGGCATACAATGAGCAGTTCTTC. This codes for CASSLEASRGAYNEQFF.

This clonotype was picked up a small number of times. The chain recombines TRBV20-1 with TRBJ2-5; D might be TRBD2 (5 bases). This CDR3 region has 14 residues. The germline CDR1 and CDR2 sequences are DFQATT and SNEGSKA (reference sequence). Trimming shortened V by 3 bases and J by 5 bases, and 16 bases separated the two germline ends. CDR3 nucleotide sequence: TGCAGTGCTAGTTCTCGAGAGGGTATGGAGACCCAGTACTTC. As protein: CSASSREGMETQYF.

The genes are TRBV5-4 and TRBJ1-4; tentatively, D is TRBD1 (5 bases). The V gene's germline CDR1 is SGHNT and CDR2 YYREEE (reference sequence). Trimming pared 4 bases from V and 0 bases from J, leaving 10 bases between. This CDR3 has 15 amino acids. The CDR3, as DNA: TGTGCCAGCAGCGTTTGGGGCGCAACTAATGAAAAACTGTTTTTT. Translated: CASSVWGATNEKLFF.

This chain joins TRBV2 and TRBJ2-7, with D tentatively TRBD1 (6 bases). Germline CDR1 and CDR2: SNHLY and FYNNEI. The CDR3 totals 14 residues. Trimming shortened V by 5 bases and J by 6 bases, and 17 bases separated the two germline ends. CDR3 protein: CASSLRDTGGEQYF. CDR3 nucleotide sequence: TGTGCCAGCAGTCTAAGGGACACGGGTGGCGAGCAGTACTTC.

About this clonotype: At one boundary the junction diverges from the germline segment, which might be a read error. The V and J genes are TRBV4-1 and TRBJ2-3; D ambiguous. The V gene's germline CDR1 is MGHRA and CDR2 YSYEKL. There are 16 residues in the CDR3. DNA for the CDR3: TGCGCCAGCAGCCAAGATTGGTCATCCCGTACAGATATGCAGTATTTT. Translation: CASSQDWSSRTDMQYF.

This clonotype was seen a few times. This sequence joins TRBV20-1 and TRBJ2-2; D is undetermined. The CDR3 is made up of 14 amino acids. Trimming took 0 bases from V and 1 from J, leaving 6 bases between them. Germline CDR1 and CDR2: DFQATT and SNEGSKA (reference sequence). The chain's CDR3 is CSARDGGNTGELFF. CDR3 nucleotides: TGCAGTGCTAGAGATGGCGGGAACACCGGGGAGCTGTTTTTT.

The chain links TRBV11-2 to TRBJ2-3; D perhaps matches TRBD2 (6 bases). The ends were cut back, 7 bases at V and 6 bases at J, with 11 bases in the middle. Germline-derived CDR1 and CDR2 are SGHAT and FQNNGV. The CDR3 runs 12 residues. The CDR3 bases are TGTGCCAGCACCTCTGGGAGGGATACGCAGTATTTT. Translated: CASTSGRDTQYF.

Ten or more counts support this clonotype. The rearrangement joins TRBV10-3 to TRBJ2-3; D uncertain. Germline-derived CDR1 and CDR2 are ENHRY and SYGVKD. V gave up 3 bases and J gave up 6 bases, with 10 bases separating them. The CDR3 is made up of 13 amino acids. The CDR3: CAISDVAGDTQYF. CDR3 nucleotide sequence: TGTGCCATCAGTGACGTGGCCGGGGATACGCAGTATTTT.

This clonotype was counted once. This chain connects TRBV7-2 to TRBJ2-7; 8 bases fit TRBD2. CDR1 is SGHTA and CDR2 is FQGNSA in the germline V gene. The CDR3 is 14 residues long. The junction had 8 bases not matched to a gene; V was cut back by 8 bases and J by 2 bases. The CDR3 region has the DNA TGTGCCAGCGGCGCTAGCGGGTATACCTACGAGCAGTACTTC. As protein: CASGASGYTYEQYF.

The gene calls are TRBV7-9 and TRBJ2-3; TRBD1 matches at 7 bases. Unmatched junction bases numbered 6, after V lost 5 bases and J lost 4 bases. Germline loops: CDR1 SEHNR, CDR2 FQNEAQ (reference sequence). The CDR3 runs 14 residues. The CDR3 protein is CASSLEQGPDTQYF. CDR3 nucleotide sequence: TGTGCCAGCAGCCTAGAACAGGGGCCAGATACGCAGTATTTT.

This clonotype was counted a few times. The rearrangement joins TRBV7-3 to TRBJ2-7; 14 positions match TRBD2. This CDR3 comprises 15 residues. The junction had 4 bases not matched to a gene; V was cut back by 3 bases and J by 6 bases. The V gene's germline CDR1 is SGHTA and CDR2 FQGTGA. Written as DNA, the CDR3 is TGTGCCAGCAGCTTGACCGGGACTAGCGGGGGCGAGCAGTACTTC. Its translation: CASSLTGTSGGEQYF.

This clonotype was found once. V and J are TRBV18 and TRBJ1-5; the D is unclear. This CDR3 region has 14 residues. Trimming took 1 base from V and 2 from J, leaving 6 bases between them. Germline V gene sequence: CDR1 KGHSH, CDR2 LQKENI. CDR3 nucleotides: TGTGCCAGCTCACCACTGAGGGGCAATCAGCCCCAGCATTTT. Protein product: CASSPLRGNQPQHF.

As concerns this clonotype: The junction departs from germline at one end; a sequencing error may be responsible. The chain has TRBV7-2 and TRBJ1-2; D is unclear. The CDR3 consists of 14 residues. The germline gives CDR1 SGHTA, CDR2 FQGNSA. CDR3 loop: CACSSSGGSYGYTF. Written as DNA, the CDR3 is TGTGCCTGCAGCTCCAGTGGAGGGAGCTATGGCTACACCTTC.

In its sample, this clonotype was seen a few times. V and J are TRBV9 and TRBJ1-1, with D possibly matching TRBD1 (5 bases). Germline lookup yields CDR1 SGDLS and CDR2 YYNGEE. The CDR3 spans 14 residues. Trimming removed 0 bases from V and 5 bases from J, with 11 bases in between. CDR3 sequence: CASSVAGTMTEAFF. CDR3 DNA: TGTGCCAGCAGCGTAGCAGGGACGATGACTGAAGCTTTCTTT.

This clonotype has a count of ten or more. V and J are TRBV5-1 and TRBJ2-3; unclear D gene. This CDR3 is 15 amino acids long. Trimming removed 4 bases from V and 2 bases from J, with 14 bases in between. Looked up from germline, CDR1 is SGHRS and CDR2 is YFSETQ. CDR3 region: CASSPESPATDTQYF. Here the CDR3 DNA reads TGCGCCAGCAGCCCGGAATCCCCAGCCACAGATACGCAGTATTTT. The complete variable domain, with remaining parts taken from reference TRBV5-1 and TRBJ2-3, reads KAGVTQTPRYLIKTRGQQVTLSCSPISGHRSVSWYQQTPGQGLQFLFEYFSETQRNKGNFPGRFSGRQFSNSRSEMNVSTLELGDSALYLCASSPESPATDTQYFGPGTRLTVL.

There are a few counts of this clonotype. The CDR3 loop reads CSASNFASGNYNEQFF. CDR3 nucleotides: TGCAGTGCTAGTAACTTCGCTAGCGGCAACTACAATGAGCAGTTCTTC. The genes are TRBV20-1 and TRBJ2-1; TRBD2 agrees at 7 bases. There are 16 residues in the CDR3. The ends lost 3 bases at V and 3 bases at J; junction bases unmatched: 11. Germline V lookup: CDR1 DFQATT, CDR2 SNEGSKA (reference sequence).

This chain uses TRBV20-1 with TRBJ2-3, with D perhaps assigned TRBD1 or TRBD2 (5 bases each). CDR3 length: 15 residues. CDR1 and CDR2 (germline): DFQATT, SNEGSKA (reference sequence). With 7 bases removed from V and 3 bases from J, the gap between germline ends came to 20 bases. The CDR3 coding sequence is TGCAGTGGGGAAGGGACCAACACTGGTACAGATACGCAGTATTTT. Translated: CSGEGTNTGTDTQYF.

The chain couples TRBV20-1 to TRBJ2-3; the match to TRBD2 covers 7 bases. This CDR3 is built from 14 residues. After removal of 0 bases from V and 2 bases from J, the junction contained 2 bases not matched to a gene. Germline assignment: CDR1 DFQATT and CDR2 SNEGSKA (reference sequence). CDR3 sequence: CSARERESTDTQYF. DNA for the CDR3: TGCAGTGCTAGAGAGCGGGAGTCCACAGATACGCAGTATTTT.

This clonotype has more than one count but fewer than ten. CDR3 DNA: TGTGCCAGCAGCCTACTGGGACAGTACACTGAAGCTTTCTTT. This encodes CASSLLGQYTEAFF. This sequence joins TRBV7-2 and TRBJ1-1; 7 nucleotides align to TRBD1. This CDR3 spans 14 amino acids. With 5 bases clipped from V and 3 bases from J, the junction kept 6 bases outside the gene matches. CDR1 and CDR2 (germline): SGHTA, FQGNSA. Complete variable domain (other parts from reference TRBV7-2 and TRBJ1-1): GAGVSQSPSNKVTEKGKDVELRCDPISGHTALYWYRQSLGQGLEFLIYFQGNSAPDKSGLPSDRFSAERTGGSVSTLTIQRTQQEDSAVYLCASSLLGQYTEAFFGQGTRLTVV.

The rearrangement joins TRBV2 to TRBJ2-5; D is tentatively TRBD1 or TRBD2 (5 bases each). CDR3 length equals 16 residues. Trimming pared 7 bases from V and 5 bases from J, leaving 23 bases between. Germline CDR1 reads SNHLY; CDR2 reads FYNNEI. CDR3 protein: CASTDHQGPSTETQYF. Here the CDR3 DNA reads TGTGCCAGCACAGACCACCAGGGACCGTCGACGGAGACCCAGTACTTC. The variable domain in full, completed from reference TRBV2 and TRBJ2-5, reads EPEVTQTPSHQVTQMGQEVILRCVPISNHLYFYWYRQILGQKVEFLVSFYNNEISEKSEIFDDQFSVERPDGSNFTLKIRSTKLEDSAMYFCASTDHQGPSTETQYFGPGTRLLVL.

The chain uses TRBV3-1 and TRBJ1-6; tentatively, D is TRBD1 (6 bases). Per the germline V gene, CDR1 is LGHDT and CDR2 is YNNKEL (reference sequence). V lost 3 bases, J lost 12 bases, and 12 bases lay in between. This CDR3 is built from 13 residues. The CDR3 sequence is CASSQVDSGPLHF. The DNA for the CDR3 is TGTGCCAGCAGCCAGGTGGACAGTGGACCCCTCCACTTT.

This rearrangement joins TRBV3-1 to TRBJ2-1; 15 bases match TRBD2. Germline V gene lookup returns CDR1 LGHDT and CDR2 YNNKEL (reference sequence). The CDR3 is made up of 19 amino acids. J gave up 1 base and V 1 base, and 5 bases lay outside the gene matches. CDR3 protein: CASSQVGLAGGQSYNEQFF. CDR3 sequence (DNA): TGTGCCAGCAGCCAAGTAGGACTAGCGGGAGGGCAATCCTACAATGAGCAGTTCTTC.